This TCR beta chain was captured by sequencing in a study of CD8 T cells in Susac syndrome. The T cells that were sequenced for TCR beta were CD8+ and CD4+ cells from blood. Random hexamers served to reverse transcribe roughly 0.45 to 1 ug RNA. The immunoSEQ assay covered 54 Vbeta and 13 Jbeta segments for CDR3. Each CDR3 protein is one row after TCRdb ran MiXCR on the immunoSEQ multiplex PCR reads. The repertoire holds some 170,000 distinct CDR3 sequences, with around 96% as singletons. V lost 7 bases and J lost 3, with 12 bases in between. This CDR3 comprises 12 residues. Germline CDR1 reads SQVTM; CDR2 reads ANQGSEA.

V usage is TRBV29-1 and J usage is TRBJ1-1; TRBD1 is a possible D gene (5 bases). The TCR was taken from a human donor in good health. The sequencing input was CD4+ T cells from PBMCs. The CDR3 region is CSALGGYTEAFF. The CDR3 DNA follows: TGCAGCGCCTTGGGGGGGTACACTGAAGCTTTCTTT. Filled out from reference TRBV29-1 and TRBJ1-1, the complete variable domain reads SAVISQKPSRDICQRGTSLTIQCQVDSQVTMMFWYRQQPGQSLTLIATANQGSEATYESGFVIDKFPISRPNLTFSTLTVSNMSPEDSSIYLCSALGGYTEAFFGQGTRLTVV.